The sequence of this TCR beta chain was determined in a study of TIL therapy for anti-PD-1-resistant metastatic lung cancer. Time point denoted: pre-treatment sample, taken before nivolumab and TIL therapy. Study-wide results and limits: The cohort had more treatment-naive, never-smoker and oncogene-addicted patients than typical.

As concerns this clone: The antigen remains unidentified.

Sequencing used immunoSEQ v3. Libraries were sequenced to 2 million to 2.5 million read pairs (survey) or about 4.5-6 million (deep). Some clones are missing from TCRdb's copy, which holds only in-frame ones; the method was immunoSEQ multiplex PCR. The data show 55,000 to 60,000 clones, 73% seen once. CDR1 is SGHTA and CDR2 is FQGTGA in the germline V gene. The V end lost 5 bases, the J end lost 7 bases, and 18 bases lay between the germline ends. The CDR3 covers 15 residues. This TCR was sampled from a person aged 25-79 years with non-small cell lung cancer. The source was blood, collected at baseline. The genes are TRBV7-3 and TRBJ2-1; tentatively, D is TRBD2 (6 bases). The CDR3 DNA is TGTGCCAGCAGCCCGGTAGTGGGAGGAACAAATGAGCAGTTCTTC. This translates into CASSPVVGGTNEQFF. Based on the CDR3 plus reference TRBV7-3 and TRBJ2-1, the full variable domain is GAGVSQTPSNKVTEKGKYVELRCDPISGHTALYWYRQSLGQGPEFLIYFQGTGAADDSGLPNDRFFAVRPEGSVSTLKIQRTERGDSAVYLCASSPVVGGTNEQFFGPGTRLTVL.